What follows are 27 T cell receptor beta chains derived from one specimen sequenced in a study of T cell responses to AZD1222 COVID-19 vaccine. The repertoire was sequenced with immunoSEQ multiplex PCR; TCRdb's copy has only in-frame clones and lacks some. The repertoire holds 150,000 to 200,000 clones, with around 90% as singletons. The sample was peripheral blood, taken on day 0 of AZD1222 vaccination. These receptors were collected from an adult in good health.

The chain uses TRBV5-1 and TRBJ2-7, with TRBD2 matching 7 bases. Trimming removed 6 bases from V and 4 bases from J; junction bases left unmatched: 13. Germline CDR1 and CDR2: SGHRS and YFSETQ. This CDR3 comprises 15 residues. CDR3 loop: CASTHFSGPAYEQYF. The CDR3 nucleotides are TGCGCCAGCACCCATTTTAGCGGGCCCGCATACGAGCAGTACTTC.

The chain carries TRBV5-1 and TRBJ1-1; no definite D call. The CDR3 is 15 amino acids. Trimming left V 5 bases short and J 1 base short, with 15 bases between. Germline V CDR1 and CDR2: SGHRS, YFSETQ. CDR3 nucleotide sequence: TGCGCCAGCAGTCTCCCCGGGCAGCCGAACACTGAAGCTTTCTTT. It specifies CASSLPGQPNTEAFF.

This clone was detected only once. The V gene is TRBV6-6, the J gene TRBJ1-3; 7 bases fit TRBD1. Germline V CDR1 and CDR2: MNHNY, SVGAGI (reference sequence). J was trimmed by 0 bases and V by 6 bases; bases with no gene match: 8. The CDR3 covers 16 residues. CDR3 region: CASRVNYRGSGNTIYF. In DNA form, the CDR3 reads TGTGCCAGCAGGGTAAATTACAGGGGCTCTGGAAACACCATATATTTT.

The J gene is TRBJ2-3, the V gene TRBV15; a possible D gene is TRBD1 (5 bases). V was shortened by 0 bases and J by 12 bases, with 16 bases between the two germline ends. The CDR3 runs 14 residues. CDR1 LNHNV and CDR2 YYDKDF come from the germline V gene (reference sequence). CDR3 bases: TGTGCCACCAGCAGAGAGGTGGGGCAATTTCCCCAGTATTTT. This gives the protein CATSREVGQFPQYF. The whole variable domain, remainder taken from reference TRBV15 and TRBJ2-3, is DAMVIQNPRYQVTQFGKPVTLSCSQTLNHNVMYWYQQKSSQAPKLLFHYYDKDFNNEADTPDNFQSRRPNTSFCFLDIRSPGLGDTAMYLCATSREVGQFPQYFGPGTRLTVL.

The DNA for the CDR3 is TGTGCCAGCAGCGTCGGGACAGGTGGTATCTACGAGCAGTACTTC. This codes for CASSVGTGGIYEQYF. The chain has TRBV7-9 and TRBJ2-7; 8 nucleotides agree with TRBD1. This CDR3 region has 15 residues. With 5 bases clipped from V and 3 bases from J, the junction kept 9 bases outside the gene matches. The germline V gene encodes CDR1 SEHNR and CDR2 FQNEAQ (reference sequence).

This clone was counted a single time. The rearrangement joins TRBV6-2 or TRBV6-3 to TRBJ2-3; D is uncertain. The CDR3 is 12 amino acids. V lost 5 bases and J lost 3, with 6 bases in between. Germline loops: CDR1 MNHEY, CDR2 SVGEGT. In nucleotides, the CDR3 is TGTGCCAGCAGTGGCACTACAGATACGCAGTATTTT. Its translation is CASSGTTDTQYF.

The chain links TRBV5-1 to TRBJ1-1, with a tentative D call TRBD1 (6 bases). V dropped 0 bases and J dropped 1 base, with 13 bases sitting between them. The germline V gene encodes CDR1 SGHRS and CDR2 YFSETQ. This CDR3 has 16 amino acids. In DNA form, the CDR3 reads TGCGCCAGCAGCTTGGATGGGGGCCCGGGGAACACTGAAGCTTTCTTT. Its translation is CASSLDGGPGNTEAFF.

This clone was counted a single time. V gene TRBV6-5 combines with J gene TRBJ2-2; 7 positions match TRBD2. The CDR3 has 14 residues. Germline CDR1 MNHEY, CDR2 SVGAGI. Trimming cost V 6 bases and J 5 bases; bases outside gene matches: 6. CDR3: CASSRDYLTGELFF. CDR3 DNA sequence: TGTGCCAGCAGCCGGGACTACTTGACCGGGGAGCTGTTTTTT.

Only a few counts were recorded for this clone. This CDR3 is CASKGSRTEAFF. CDR3 coding DNA: TGTGCCAGCAAAGGGTCAAGGACTGAAGCTTTCTTT. V usage is TRBV2 and J usage is TRBJ1-1; D is uncertain. Germline V gives CDR1 SNHLY, CDR2 FYNNEI. V was cut by 7 bases and J by 5 bases, with 11 bases left in between. The CDR3 extends over 12 amino acids. The full variable domain, with the rest looked up from reference TRBV2 and TRBJ1-1, is EPEVTQTPSHQVTQMGQEVILRCVPISNHLYFYWYRQILGQKVEFLVSFYNNEISEKSEIFDDQFSVERPDGSNFTLKIRSTKLEDSAMYFCASKGSRTEAFFGQGTRLTVV.

This clone was picked up one time. The chain links TRBV2 to TRBJ2-1, with TRBD1 identical over 7 bases. The CDR3 sequence is 14 residues long. The germline V gene has CDR1 SNHLY and CDR2 FYNNEI. V lost 4 bases, J lost 8 bases, and 8 bases stayed unmatched. The CDR3 reads CASSGGTGAYEQFF. In nucleotides, the CDR3 is TGTGCCAGCAGTGGGGGAACAGGGGCGTATGAGCAGTTCTTC.

The genes are TRBV4-3 and TRBJ2-1; D is ambiguous. V gave up 0 bases and J gave up 6 bases, with 12 bases separating them. This CDR3 is built from 15 residues. Looked up from germline, CDR1 is LGHNA and CDR2 is YSLEER. The CDR3 loop reads CASSQDLRSLNEQFF. In DNA, the CDR3 is TGCGCCAGCAGCCAAGATCTTCGAAGTCTCAATGAGCAGTTCTTC.

This clone was seen only a few times. The rearrangement joins TRBV6-2 or TRBV6-3 to TRBJ1-5; 8 positions agree with TRBD1. Unmatched junction bases numbered 9, after V lost 5 bases and J lost 3 bases. The CDR3 has 16 amino acids. Per the germline V gene, CDR1 is MNHEY and CDR2 is SVGEGT. The CDR3 DNA follows: TGTGCCAGCAGTCTACCGGGACAGGCGACCAATCAGCCCCAGCATTTT. This translates into CASSLPGQATNQPQHF.

The rearrangement joins TRBV28 to TRBJ1-1, with D hard to call. Germline lookup yields CDR1 MDHEN and CDR2 SYDVKM. The CDR3 is 13 amino acids. Trimming pared 5 bases from V and 6 bases from J, leaving 13 bases between. As DNA, the CDR3 is TGTGCCAGCAGTCCCCCGACATTCTCTGAAGCTTTCTTT. This encodes CASSPPTFSEAFF.

The chain has TRBV6-1 and TRBJ1-1; D uncertain. V was pared by 3 bases and J by 4 bases, with 12 bases between. Germline V gives CDR1 MNHNS, CDR2 SASEGT. This CDR3 is built from 14 residues. The CDR3, as DNA: TGTGCCAGCAGTGAGGGCAGAGGGAGCACTGAAGCTTTCTTT. Amino acid sequence: CASSEGRGSTEAFF.

Concerning this clone itself: One end of the junction fails to match germline, which may point to a read error. V is TRBV6-4 and J is TRBJ1-3, with D possibly matching TRBD1 (5 bases). The CDR3 runs 11 residues. The V gene's germline CDR1 is MRHNA and CDR2 SNTAGT. CDR3 region: CSGNPQNTIYF. The CDR3 DNA reads as TGCTCAGGGAACCCTCAGAACACCATATATTTT.

The V gene is TRBV7-9, the J gene TRBJ2-1; the D gene is possibly TRBD1 (6 bases). This CDR3 contains 12 residues. CDR1 SEHNR and CDR2 FQNEAQ come from the germline V gene (reference sequence). Trimming took off 1 base at V and 15 bases at J, with 13 bases between the two ends. CDR3 coding DNA: TGTGCCAGCAGCTTAGGGACAGCTAAACCGTTCTTC. It specifies CASSLGTAKPFF.

The sample holds a few counts of this clone. The rearrangement joins TRBV2 to TRBJ1-5, with a weak D call TRBD1 (5 bases). CDR1 is SNHLY, CDR2 FYNNEI, per germline. Trimming took off 1 base at V and 5 bases at J, with 9 bases between the two ends. The CDR3 consists of 14 residues. CDR3 amino acids: CASSEGGPYQPQHF. DNA for the CDR3: TGTGCCAGCAGTGAAGGGGGACCCTATCAGCCCCAGCATTTT.

The rearrangement links TRBV11-2 to TRBJ1-2, with a tentative D call TRBD1 (6 bases). In germline, CDR1 is SGHAT, CDR2 FQNNGV. The V gene lost 4 bases and the J gene lost 2 bases, with 14 bases spanning the gap. The CDR3 is 15 amino acids. CDR3 amino acids: CASSSLWGANYGYTF. The CDR3 nucleotides read TGTGCCAGCAGCTCGTTATGGGGGGCGAACTATGGCTACACCTTC. The whole variable domain, remainder taken from reference TRBV11-2 and TRBJ1-2, is EAGVAQSPRYKIIEKRQSVAFWCNPISGHATLYWYQQILGQGPKLLIQFQNNGVVDDSQLPKDRFSAERLKGVDSTLKIQPAKLEDSAVYLCASSSLWGANYGYTFGSGTRLTVV.

CDR3 bases: TGTGCCAGTAGTTCCCAAAGACTAGCGGGATCACAAAACATTCAGTACTTC. The encoded protein is CASSSQRLAGSQNIQYF. The gene calls are TRBV19 and TRBJ2-4; 11 bases fit TRBD2. CDR3 length: 17 residues. With 5 bases clipped from V and 5 bases from J, the junction kept 11 bases outside the gene matches. From germline, CDR1 is LNHDA and CDR2 SQIVND (reference sequence).

J is TRBJ2-7 and V is TRBV6-5; D is perhaps TRBD1 (5 bases). In germline, CDR1 is MNHEY, CDR2 SVGAGI. The CDR3 consists of 15 residues. Trimming took off 7 bases at V and 4 bases at J, with 20 bases between the two ends. CDR3 amino acids: CASTPTGQTAYEQYF. CDR3 coding DNA: TGTGCCAGCACCCCGACTGGGCAGACAGCTTACGAGCAGTACTTC.

The table lists this clone with a count of one. CDR3 sequence reads: CAVPGARHEQYF. CDR3 DNA: TGTGCGGTTCCGGGAGCAAGGCACGAGCAGTACTTC. The chain joins TRBV7-9 to TRBJ2-7; perhaps TRBD2 as D (6 bases). The CDR3 is 12 residues long. CDR1 and CDR2 (germline): SEHNR, FQNEAQ (reference sequence).

This chain uses TRBV7-2 with TRBJ1-5, with 8 positions matching TRBD1. The trim removed 1 base at V and 3 bases at J, leaving 5 bases unmatched. The germline V gene has CDR1 SGHTA and CDR2 FQGNSA. CDR3 size: 16 residues. The CDR3 DNA is TGTGCCAGCAGCTTAGTGGCCAGGGGGCACAATCAGCCCCAGCATTTT. It yields the protein CASSLVARGHNQPQHF.

Only one count was recorded for this clone. J is TRBJ2-2 and V is TRBV24-1; D is undetermined. Germline CDR1 reads KGHDR; CDR2 reads SFDVKD. V was pared by 5 bases and J by 3 bases, with 12 bases between. This CDR3 contains 15 residues. The CDR3 sequence is CATSGGTAHTGELFF. CDR3 DNA: TGTGCCACCAGTGGGGGTACAGCCCACACCGGGGAGCTGTTTTTT.

The V call is TRBV27, the J call TRBJ1-5; 7 nucleotides agree with TRBD1. Germline CDR1 and CDR2: MNHEY and SMNVEV (reference sequence). The junction had 5 bases not matched to a gene; V was cut back by 4 bases and J by 5 bases. This CDR3 contains 14 residues. The DNA of the CDR3 is TGTGCCAGCAGTTCGGGACAGATTGATCAGCCCCAGCATTTT. It encodes CASSSGQIDQPQHF.

The chain couples TRBV9 to TRBJ2-7; D ambiguous. CDR3 length: 13 residues. The V gene's germline CDR1 is SGDLS and CDR2 YYNGEE. Trimming removed 0 bases from V and 5 bases from J, with 9 bases in between. This CDR3 reads CASSVGGSHEQYF. The CDR3 region has the DNA TGTGCCAGCAGCGTAGGGGGAAGCCACGAGCAGTACTTC.

V usage is TRBV6-8 and J usage is TRBJ1-1; 7 positions match TRBD1. Unmatched junction bases numbered 29, after V lost 2 bases and J lost 8 bases. Per germline, CDR1 MNHGY and CDR2 SAAAGT. CDR3 size: 21 residues. CDR3 sequence (DNA): TGTGCCAGCAGTTACCCCCCTGGCAGGGGGGCCTCCTGGATGCCGCCTGAGGAAGCTTTCTTT. This gives the protein CASSYPPGRGASWMPPEEAFF.

The genes are TRBV19 and TRBJ2-7; TRBD2 matches 7 bases. CDR1 LNHDA and CDR2 SQIVND come from the germline V gene (reference sequence). The ends lost 3 bases at V and 2 bases at J; junction bases unmatched: 4. CDR3 length: 14 amino acids. CDR3: CASSIGGSPYEQYF. In DNA, the CDR3 is TGTGCCAGTAGTATCGGCGGGAGCCCCTACGAGCAGTACTTC.